This TCR beta chain is from a study of blood T cell repertoires in COVID-19. Whole-study context: Material from acute and convalescent COVID-19 was sourced from the United States, Italy and Spain. Sources were T cells, B-cell-depleted T cells, or PBMCs; the material itself was cDNA or gDNA.

This CDR3 spans 16 amino acids. Germline V CDR1 and CDR2: KGHSH, LQKENI. Trimming at V came to 2 bases and at J to 6 bases, leaving 10 bases not matched to a gene. In the study's own analysis: Amplification from reference gene primers served as the basis for estimated nucleated cell counts. Sequenced by immunoSEQ multiplex PCR; TCRdb stores in-frame clones only, minus some. V and J calls and clone size are copied from that table; D and trimming were computed from the DNA. The table has about 130,000 clones, about 91% seen once; the top ten hold approximately 10%. The chain links TRBV18 to TRBJ1-1; 9 nucleotides agree with TRBD1. This sequence was found in a man aged 45-60 years with acute or convalescent COVID-19. The sample consisted of peripheral blood. The CDR3 DNA follows: TGTGCCAGCTCACCAGGACAGGGGATAAACAGCGCTGAAGCTTTCTTT. Translated, it gives CASSPGQGINSAEAFF.